This T cell receptor (beta chain) was retrieved from a study of CD8+ T cells in alopecia areata. The authors extracted RNA and reverse transcribed it into cDNA as the sequencing template. Clones were sequenced by immunoSEQ multiplex PCR, and TCRdb holds only the in-frame ones, with some missing. There are about 190,000 clones in the sample; roughly 60% occur only once, and approximately 0.93% lies in the top ten. V lost 0 bases and J 5 bases, leaving 9 bases between the germline ends. This CDR3 contains 14 residues. Germline-derived CDR1 and CDR2 are SGHAT and FQNNGV. Treatment of the sample: oral pan-JAK inhibitor, 5-10 mg twice daily. Study observations and caveats: Many expanded lesional clones remained in scalp and blood on tofacitinib. Because of a solitary nonresponder, the connection of baseline CD8+ expansion to response stays uncertain. Patients displayed less clarity in TCR sharing than mice, a finding possibly related to HLA. On tofacitinib, scalp clonality and expanded CD8+ clones among top 100 fell significantly.

To note about this clone: Its antigen is as yet unknown.

This sample comprised CD4+ T cells sorted from blood, obtained at week 24, from a patient treated with tofacitinib. J is TRBJ2-3 and V is TRBV11-2; D is unresolved. The TCR originated in a human donor with alopecia areata. DNA for the CDR3: TGTGCCAGCAGCTTAGAACCTCAGGTAGATACGCAGTATTTT. Translated: CASSLEPQVDTQYF.